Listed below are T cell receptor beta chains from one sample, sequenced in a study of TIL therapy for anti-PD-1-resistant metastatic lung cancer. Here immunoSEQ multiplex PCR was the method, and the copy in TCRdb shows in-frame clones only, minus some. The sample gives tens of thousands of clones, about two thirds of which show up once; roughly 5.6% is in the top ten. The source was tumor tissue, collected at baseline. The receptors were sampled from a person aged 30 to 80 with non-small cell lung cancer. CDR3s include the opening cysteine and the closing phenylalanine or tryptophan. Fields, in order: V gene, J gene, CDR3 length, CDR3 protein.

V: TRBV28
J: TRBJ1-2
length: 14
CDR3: CASSTQGGRRGYTF

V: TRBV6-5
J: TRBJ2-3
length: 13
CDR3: CASSYPNTDTQYF

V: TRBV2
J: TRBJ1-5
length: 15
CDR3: CASSSGTGNNQPQHF

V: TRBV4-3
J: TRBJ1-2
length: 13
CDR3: CASSRGGLYGYTF

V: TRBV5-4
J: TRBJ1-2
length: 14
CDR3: CASSLEGSGGGYTF

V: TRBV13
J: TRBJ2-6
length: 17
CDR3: CASSPPGTWVGANVLTF

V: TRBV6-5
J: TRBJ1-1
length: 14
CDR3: CASRRIDTLTEAFF

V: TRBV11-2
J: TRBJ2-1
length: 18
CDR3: CASSFGTSGGRHYNEQFF

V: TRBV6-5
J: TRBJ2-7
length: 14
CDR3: CASSRQGGPFEQYF

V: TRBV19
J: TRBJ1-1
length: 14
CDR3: CASSIVAAGTEAFF

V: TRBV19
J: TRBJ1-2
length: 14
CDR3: CASTTTGLPYGYTF

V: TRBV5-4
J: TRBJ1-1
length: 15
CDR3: CASSPTMRKNTEAFF

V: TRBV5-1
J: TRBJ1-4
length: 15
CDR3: CASSFLGGGSEKLFF

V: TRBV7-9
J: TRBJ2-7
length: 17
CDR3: CASSLGQTGTGPGEQYF

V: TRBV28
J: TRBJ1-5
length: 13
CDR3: CASRPYGDQPQHF

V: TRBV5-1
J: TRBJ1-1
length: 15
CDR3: CASSLEGRSDTEAFF

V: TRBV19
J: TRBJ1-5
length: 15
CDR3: CASSQQGGSNQPQHF

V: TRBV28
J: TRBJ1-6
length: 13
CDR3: CASSTTELSPLHF

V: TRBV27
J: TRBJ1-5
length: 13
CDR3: CASSFTGEQPQHF

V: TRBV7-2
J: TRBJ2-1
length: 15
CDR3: CASSLLAGTTNEQFF

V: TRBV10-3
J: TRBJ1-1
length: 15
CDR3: CAIGRQRGMNTEAFF

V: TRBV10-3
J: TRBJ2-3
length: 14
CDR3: CAIKPSGGTDTQYF

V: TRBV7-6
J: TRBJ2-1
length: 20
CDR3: CASSLATNPGLAGDPNEQFF

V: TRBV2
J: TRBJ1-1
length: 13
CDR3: CASSEGQYTEAFF

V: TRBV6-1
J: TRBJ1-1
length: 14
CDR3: CASSGSPGVTEAFF

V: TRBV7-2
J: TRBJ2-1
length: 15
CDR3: CASSLRGAPGYEQFF

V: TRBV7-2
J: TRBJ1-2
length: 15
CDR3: CASSLAFRGHRGYTF

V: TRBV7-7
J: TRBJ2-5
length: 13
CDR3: CASSRRTQETQYF

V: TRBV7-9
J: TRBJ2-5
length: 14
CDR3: CASSLALGRETQYF

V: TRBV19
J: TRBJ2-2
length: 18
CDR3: CASSTRTSGGAGTGELFF

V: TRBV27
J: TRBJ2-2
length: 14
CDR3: CASSFIFSTGELFF

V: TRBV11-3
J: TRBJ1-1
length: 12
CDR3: CASSAGKAEAFF

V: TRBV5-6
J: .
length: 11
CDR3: CASSFRYEQYF

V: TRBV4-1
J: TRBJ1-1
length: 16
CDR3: CASSQDSGSELLGAFF

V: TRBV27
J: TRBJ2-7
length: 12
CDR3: CASSSPPGEQYF

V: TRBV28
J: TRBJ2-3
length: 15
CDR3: CASSFGGRPTDTQYF

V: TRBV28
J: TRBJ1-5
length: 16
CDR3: CASSSTPGQLIQPQHF

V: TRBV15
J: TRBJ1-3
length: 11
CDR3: CATATEDTIYF

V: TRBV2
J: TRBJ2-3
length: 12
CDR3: CASSEIRTGQYF

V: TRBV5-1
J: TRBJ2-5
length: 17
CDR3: CASTGGLAGGWQETQYF

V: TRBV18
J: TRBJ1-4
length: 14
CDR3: CASSPAGLGEKLFF

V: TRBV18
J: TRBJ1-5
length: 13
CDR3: CASSTGGSQPQHF

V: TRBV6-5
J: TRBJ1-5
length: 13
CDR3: CASSYVGNQPQHF

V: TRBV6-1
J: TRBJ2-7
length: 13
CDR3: CASSELWTIEQYF

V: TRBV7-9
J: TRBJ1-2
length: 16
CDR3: CASSLAPGQLNYGYTF

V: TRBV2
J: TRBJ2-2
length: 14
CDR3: CAGKGQGPTGELFF

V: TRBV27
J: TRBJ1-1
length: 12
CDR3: CASWDRGTEAFF

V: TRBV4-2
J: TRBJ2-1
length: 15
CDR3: CASSRLSGGDNEQFF

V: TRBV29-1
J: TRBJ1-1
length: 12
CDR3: CSPCGLNTEAFF

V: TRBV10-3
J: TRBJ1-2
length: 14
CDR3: CAISEGDRGYGYTF

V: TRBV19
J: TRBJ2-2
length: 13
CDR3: CASSIGEAGELFF

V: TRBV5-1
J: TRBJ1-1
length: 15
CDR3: CASSPGTAMNTEAFF

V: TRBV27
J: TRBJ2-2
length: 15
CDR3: CASSPGFPGTGELFF

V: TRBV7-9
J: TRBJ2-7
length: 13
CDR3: CASSPGDRYEQYF

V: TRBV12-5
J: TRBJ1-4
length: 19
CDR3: CASGLVRSDIRATNEKLFF